This entry features one T cell receptor beta chain sequence. The antigen remains undetermined. These data originate in a study of cytomegalovirus exposure and HLA in healthy donors. The PCR was carried out with 60 Vbeta primers and 13 Jbeta primers. TCRdb's copy holds only in-frame clones and misses some; the assay was immunoSEQ multiplex PCR. Among 100,000 to 150,000 clones listed, 80% to 85% were seen once. This CDR3 has 15 residues. Germline CDR1 reads SGHRS; CDR2 reads YFSETQ. With 0 bases removed from V and 1 base from J, the gap between germline ends came to 11 bases. Findings of the study overall: Reportedly, TCR beta sequences accurately predicted HLA-A and HLA-B alleles in most subjects. Later genetic work tied a missense DCLRE1C variant to beta-chain V and J trimming. One cluster of highly shared sequence variants probably arose as a sequencing artifact. As was reported, the classifier diagnosed cytomegalovirus status with high specificity and sensitivity.

This chain connects TRBV5-1 to TRBJ2-7; D is possibly TRBD2 (6 bases). The receptor comes from a man aged 25-45 years in good health and CMV-seronegative. The sequencing input was PBMCs. In DNA form, the CDR3 reads TGCGCCAGCAGCTTGGTAGCGGTCGGATCCTACGAGCAGTACTTC. It is translated as CASSLVAVGSYEQYF.